This T cell receptor (beta chain) was observed in a study of blood T cell repertoires in COVID-19. Study details: Acute and convalescent COVID-19 specimens originated in the United States, Italy and Spain. In each case, the material was cDNA or gDNA derived from T cells, B-cell-depleted T cells, or PBMCs.

In the original processing: Estimation of nucleated cell counts relied on the amplification of reference gene primers. Some clones are missing from TCRdb's copy, which holds only in-frame ones; the method was immunoSEQ multiplex PCR. V, J and clone size are taken as reported in that table, and D and trimming were inferred from the DNA itself. The sample consists of 100,000 to 150,000 clones, under 80% of them appearing once. The receptor comes from a man in his 70s with acute or convalescent COVID-19. The sequenced sample was peripheral blood.

The CDR3 bases are TGCAGCGTTGAATCCCCGGAGGGACAGGGGAGGGAGACCCAGTACTTC. Translation gives CSVESPEGQGRETQYF. The J gene is TRBJ2-5, the V gene TRBV29-1; 10 bases map to TRBD1. CDR3 length equals 16 residues. The trim removed 2 bases at V and 5 bases at J, leaving 11 bases unmatched. Germline V CDR1 and CDR2: SQVTM, ANQGSEA.